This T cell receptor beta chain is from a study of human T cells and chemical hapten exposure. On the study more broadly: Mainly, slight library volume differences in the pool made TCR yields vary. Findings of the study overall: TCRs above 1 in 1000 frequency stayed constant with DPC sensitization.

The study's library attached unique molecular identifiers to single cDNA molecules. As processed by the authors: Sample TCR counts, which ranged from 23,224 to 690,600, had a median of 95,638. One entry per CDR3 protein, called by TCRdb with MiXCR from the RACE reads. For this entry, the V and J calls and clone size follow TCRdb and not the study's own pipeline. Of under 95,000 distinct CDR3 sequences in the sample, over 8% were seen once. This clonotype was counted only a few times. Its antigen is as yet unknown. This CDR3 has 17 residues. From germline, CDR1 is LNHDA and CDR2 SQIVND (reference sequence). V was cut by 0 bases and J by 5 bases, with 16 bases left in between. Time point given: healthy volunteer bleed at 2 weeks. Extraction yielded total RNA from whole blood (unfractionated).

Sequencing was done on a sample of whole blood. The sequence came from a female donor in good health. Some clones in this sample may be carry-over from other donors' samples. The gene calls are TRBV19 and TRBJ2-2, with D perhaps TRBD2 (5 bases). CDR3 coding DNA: TGTGCCAGTAGTATAGACCCGGACGAGAGAGGGACCGGGGAGCTGTTTTTT. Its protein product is CASSIDPDERGTGELFF.